Shown below are 10 T cell receptor beta chains from a single sample sequenced in a study of kidney transplant recipient with SARS-CoV-2 infection. TCRdb called the reads again in MiXCR, with one record for every CDR3 protein. The repertoire has 200,000 to 300,000 distinct CDR3 sequences, 29% of them found once; the top ten carry around 6.8%. The source material was a blood sample, sampled at baseline and on roughly day 120 from a kidney transplant recipient. These receptors were taken from a male patient aged 25-45 years who had COVID-19 and was a kidney transplant recipient. Some T cells could come from the graft donor.

This clonotype was counted ten times or more. The chain has TRBV12-3 or TRBV12-4 and TRBJ2-1, with 7 bases fitting TRBD1. Germline trimming cut 1 base from V and 8 bases from J; bases unmatched to any gene: 14. The CDR3 extends over 17 amino acids. The CDR3 region has the DNA TGTGCCAGCAGTTTAGAAGGGGGCGCACGGTGGATCCATGAGCAGTTCTTC. This gives the protein CASSLEGGARWIHEQFF.

About this clonotype itself: Possible read error: a much larger clone is one base away. This likely comes from a read error, as the CDR3 has no conserved phenylalanine or tryptophan at its end. The chain has TRBV9 and TRBJ1-1; no definite D call. Trimming stripped 4 bases from V and 0 bases from J, with 7 bases between. Looked up from germline, CDR1 is SGDLS and CDR2 is YYNGEE. The CDR3 sequence is 13 residues long. The CDR3 DNA follows: TGTGCCAGCAGCTACCAAGTGAACACTGAAGCTTTCCTT. It encodes CASSYQVNTEAFL.

Note on this clonotype: This may arise from a read error, as a much more abundant clone is one base away. This rearrangement joins TRBV30 to TRBJ1-2; no reliable D call. Germline V gene data show CDR1 as GTSNPN and CDR2 as SVGIG (reference sequence). This CDR3 has 15 amino acids. The ends were cut back, 4 bases at V and 0 bases at J, with 15 bases in the middle. CDR3 loop: CAWIKRRVTNYGYTF. The DNA for the CDR3 is TGTGCCTGGATCAAACGAAGGGTGACTAACTATGGCTACACCTTC. The variable domain in full, completed from reference TRBV30 and TRBJ1-2, reads SQTIHQWPATLVQPVGSPLSLECTVEGTSNPNLYWYRQAAGRGLQLLFYSVGIGQISSEVPQNLSASRPQDRQFILSSKKLLLSDSGFYLCAWIKRRVTNYGYTFGSGTRLTVV.

In its sample, this clonotype was seen once. A read error may explain this, as a much larger clone is one base away. The chain recombines TRBV5-8 with TRBJ2-5, with D perhaps TRBD1 or TRBD2 (5 bases each). The CDR3 consists of 12 residues. With 4 bases removed from V and 4 bases from J, the gap between germline ends came to 8 bases. Per germline, CDR1 SGHTS and CDR2 YDEGEE. The CDR3 DNA is TGTGCCAGCAGCCTCGGGGCAGAGACCCAGTACTTC. Its protein is CASSLGAETQYF.

This clonotype is judged medium-sized. J is TRBJ2-2 and V is TRBV5-4, with 8 nucleotides matching TRBD2. V trimming: 9 bases; J trimming: 2 bases; junction bases outside the gene matches: 18. Germline-derived CDR1 and CDR2 are SGHNT and YYREEE (reference sequence). This CDR3 is built from 18 residues. The CDR3 nucleotides read TGTGCCACCTCACCCCCCGCTGCAGCGGGAGTAAACACCGGGGAGCTGTTTTTT. Amino acid sequence: CATSPPAAAGVNTGELFF.

On this clonotype: A read error may account for a junction end that differs from germline. The genes are TRBV6-1 and TRBJ1-2; no firm D call. The germline CDR1 and CDR2 sequences are MNHNS and SASEGT. The CDR3 has 17 amino acids. This CDR3 is CVSSEAGECRKTYGYTF. CDR3 sequence (DNA): TGTGTCAGCAGTGAAGCCGGGGAATGTAGAAAGACCTATGGCTACACCTTC.

This clonotype was seen a handful of times. The gene calls are TRBV7-3 and TRBJ2-2; 7 bases fit TRBD1. The V segment lost 4 bases and the J segment 6 bases; nucleotides outside the gene matches: 5. This CDR3 comprises 14 residues. The germline CDR1 and CDR2 sequences are SGHTA and FQGTGA. DNA for the CDR3: TGTGCCAGCAGCTCGGATACAGGGGCCGGGGAGCTGTTTTTT. Translation: CASSSDTGAGELFF.

This clonotype was observed a handful of times. The V call is TRBV9, the J call TRBJ2-3; 10 bases are shared with TRBD2. Germline CDR1 reads SGDLS; CDR2 reads YYNGEE. V dropped 4 bases and J dropped 6; count of bases not matched to a gene: 14. The CDR3 length is 17 residues. The CDR3 sequence: CASSPPALAGVWDTQYF. The CDR3 DNA is TGTGCCAGCAGCCCCCCCGCTCTAGCGGGGGTTTGGGATACGCAGTATTTT.

Concerning this clonotype: It may be a read error: a sequence one base away is much more abundant. The genes are TRBV21-1 and TRBJ2-3; the table names TRBD1, a call not compared with the DNA. TRBV21-1 is marked as a pseudogene. The CDR3 sequence is 17 residues long. CDR3 sequence (DNA): TGTGCCAGCAGGCAAGAGACAGCTACAGTCATGCAAGATACGCAGTATTTT. It is translated as CASRQETATVMQDTQYF.

This clonotype has ten or more counts. The chain uses TRBV12-3 or TRBV12-4 and TRBJ1-1, with D maybe TRBD1 (5 bases). The CDR3 extends over 14 amino acids. V was clipped by 2 bases and J by 3 bases, with 10 bases between them. The CDR3 is CASSLIRDDTEAFF. In nucleotides, the CDR3 is TGTGCCAGCAGTTTAATCCGGGACGACACTGAAGCTTTCTTT.